The 6 T cell receptor beta chains given below trace back to one sample, sequenced in a study of blood T cells in healthy people across ages. Primers used in a second PCR of about 7 to 12 cycles were a sample-barcoded 5' primer and a J-beta primer mix. TCRdb reanalysed the 5' RACE reads using MiXCR and keeps one entry per CDR3 protein. The data show 500,000 to 550,000 distinct CDR3 sequences, about 24% seen once. The same specimen was also included in a second study, on T cells of mothers and their children.

The sample comprised blood. These receptors came from a boy aged 10-17 years in good health.

This chain links TRBV10-3 with TRBJ1-1; 9 bases agree with TRBD1. The CDR3 is 15 residues long. V was pared by 3 bases and J by 0 bases, with 2 bases of the junction left unmatched. The V gene's germline CDR1 is ENHRY and CDR2 SYGVKD. The CDR3 bases are TGTGCCATCAGTGAAGGACAGGGGTTGAACACTGAAGCTTTCTTT. This codes for CAISEGQGLNTEAFF.

The CDR3: CASSFFGVDEQYF. DNA of the CDR3: TGCGCCAGCAGCTTTTTTGGGGTTGACGAGCAGTACTTC. The chain couples TRBV5-1 to TRBJ2-5; the D is unclear. The better agreement between TRBJ2-7 and the DNA end casts doubt on the J call. The CDR3 runs to 13 residues. In germline, CDR1 is SGHRS, CDR2 YFSETQ.

The V and J genes are TRBV7-9 and TRBJ2-5, with a tentative D call TRBD1 (6 bases). V was cut by 8 bases and J by 0 bases, with 10 bases left in between. CDR1 is SEHNR and CDR2 is FQNEAQ in the germline V gene (reference sequence). The CDR3 extends over 13 amino acids. CDR3 sequence (DNA): TGTGCCAGCCAAGGACAGTACCAAGAGACCCAGTACTTC. This encodes CASQGQYQETQYF.

There are a few counts of this clonotype. The V gene is TRBV3-1, the J gene TRBJ1-4; no definite D call. Trimming took 4 bases from V and 8 from J, leaving 14 bases between them. The germline gives CDR1 LGHDT, CDR2 YNNKEL (reference sequence). CDR3 length equals 14 residues. The CDR3 nucleotides are TGTGCCAGCAGCCTGACACCGACGAGGGAAAAACTGTTTTTT. This translates into CASSLTPTREKLFF. The full variable domain, rest sourced from reference TRBV3-1 and TRBJ1-4, is DTAVSQTPKYLVTQMGNDKSIKCEQNLGHDTMYWYKQDSKKFLKIMFSYNNKELIINETVPNRFSPKSPDKAHLNLHINSLELGDSAVYFCASSLTPTREKLFFGSGTQLSVL.

This clonotype was picked up a small number of times. The chain's CDR3 is CASSSIRQITYEAFF. The CDR3 coding sequence is TGTGCCAGCAGTTCGATCCGACAAATTACCTATGAAGCTTTCTTT. J is TRBJ1-1 and V is TRBV6-6; D unresolved. CDR3 size: 15 residues. Germline V gives CDR1 MNHNY, CDR2 SVGAGI (reference sequence). The germline V and J ends were trimmed by 4 bases and 7 bases, with 19 bases remaining between them.

This clonotype was recorded once. The chain links TRBV4-1 to TRBJ2-5; no reliable D call. Trimming took off 0 bases at V and 5 bases at J, with 16 bases between the two ends. There are 16 residues in the CDR3. Germline V CDR1 and CDR2: MGHRA, YSYEKL. The CDR3 protein is CASSQEAAGMSETQYF. In DNA form, the CDR3 reads TGCGCCAGCAGCCAAGAAGCCGCAGGTATGAGTGAGACCCAGTACTTC.